The text below deals with one T cell receptor beta chain. One end of the junction does not line up with germline, which may come from a read error. The CDR3 is 15 amino acids. CDR1 is SNHLY and CDR2 is FYNNEI in the germline V gene. The second PCR ran roughly 6 to 11 cycles with a sample-barcoded 5' primer and J-beta primers. Via MiXCR, TCRdb re-called the 5' RACE reads, giving one row per CDR3 protein. The table records hundreds of thousands of distinct CDR3 sequences, 40% to 65% of them present only once. This record comes from a study of blood T cells in healthy people across ages. Source material: blood. The chain combines TRBV2 with TRBJ2-1; 8 bases are shared with TRBD1. The clonotype originates from a woman of 80 years or more in good health. The DNA of the CDR3 is TGTGCCGGCAGTTCACAGGGGGTCTTTGGGAATGAGCAGTTCTTC. It translates to CAGSSQGVFGNEQFF.